The rows below give T cell receptor beta chains drawn from one sample of a study of cytomegalovirus exposure and HLA in healthy donors. Method: immunoSEQ multiplex PCR; TCRdb's copy keeps in-frame clones and lacks some. Among about 150,000 clones listed, 75% to 90% were seen once. Sequenced: PBMCs. Receptors were obtained from a woman younger than 45 in good health and CMV-seronegative. Both conserved end residues are part of each CDR3. Each record gives: CDR3 DNA, CDR3 protein, clone size, V gene, D gene, J gene. D genes are given only for firm matches. Clone size is shown for a subset of rows, as once, few, many or a class of expanded clone.

cdr3_nt: TGTGCCACCAGCAGAGAAGCGGGAGGGCCTTCCTACAATGAGCAGTTCTTC
cdr3_aa: CATSREAGGPSYNEQFF
clone_size: NA
v_call: TRBV15
d_call: TRBD2
j_call: TRBJ2-1

cdr3_nt: TGTGCCAGCAGCAGGACTAGCGGGGGGGCAGTCGCAGATACGCAGTATTTT
cdr3_aa: CASSRTSGGAVADTQYF
clone_size: NA
v_call: TRBV9
d_call: TRBD2
j_call: TRBJ2-3

cdr3_nt: TGCGCCAGCAGCCAAGACCAGGGGGCGGCTCAGCCCCAGCATTTT
cdr3_aa: CASSQDQGAAQPQHF
clone_size: few
v_call: TRBV4-3
d_call: TRBD1
j_call: TRBJ1-5

cdr3_nt: TGTGCCAGCAGACCCGGGACTCTCTCCTACAATGAGCAGTTCTTC
cdr3_aa: CASRPGTLSYNEQFF
clone_size: NA
v_call: TRBV11-1
d_call: NA
j_call: TRBJ2-1

cdr3_nt: TGCGCCAGCAGCCAAGAAAGCGGGACAGGGAGCACAGATACGCAGTATTTT
cdr3_aa: CASSQESGTGSTDTQYF
clone_size: NA
v_call: TRBV4-3
d_call: TRBD1
j_call: TRBJ2-3

cdr3_nt: TGTGCCAGCAGCTTGGCCACGGGGGGGAGGACCTACGAGCAGTACTTC
cdr3_aa: CASSLATGGRTYEQYF
clone_size: NA
v_call: TRBV5-6
d_call: TRBD2
j_call: TRBJ2-7

cdr3_nt: TGCGCCAGCACAGGGGCCATCACCGGGGAGCTGTTTTTT
cdr3_aa: CASTGAITGELFF
clone_size: NA
v_call: TRBV5-1
d_call: NA
j_call: TRBJ2-2

cdr3_nt: TGTGCCAGCAGTGAGACTAGCGGGGACACAGATACGCAGTATTTT
cdr3_aa: CASSETSGDTDTQYF
clone_size: many
v_call: TRBV6-4
d_call: TRBD2
j_call: TRBJ2-3

cdr3_nt: TGTGCCAGCAGCCTTTACCTTACAGGGGCGAACACTGAAGCTTTCTTT
cdr3_aa: CASSLYLTGANTEAFF
clone_size: NA
v_call: TRBV5-6
d_call: TRBD1
j_call: TRBJ1-1

cdr3_nt: TGTGCCAGCAGGGCCGGGACTAGTAATAATGAGCAGTTCTTC
cdr3_aa: CASRAGTSNNEQFF
clone_size: NA
v_call: TRBV7-2
d_call: TRBD2
j_call: TRBJ2-1